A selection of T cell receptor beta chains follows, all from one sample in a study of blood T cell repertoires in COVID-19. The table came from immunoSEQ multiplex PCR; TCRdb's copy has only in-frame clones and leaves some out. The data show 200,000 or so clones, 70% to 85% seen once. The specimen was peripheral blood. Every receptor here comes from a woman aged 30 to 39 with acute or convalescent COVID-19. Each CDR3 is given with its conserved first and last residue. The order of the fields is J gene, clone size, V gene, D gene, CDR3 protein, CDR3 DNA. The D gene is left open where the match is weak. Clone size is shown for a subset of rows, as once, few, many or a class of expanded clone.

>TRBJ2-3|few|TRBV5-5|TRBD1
CASSKRQGDTQYF
TGTGCCAGCAGCAAGCGACAGGGAGATACGCAGTATTTT
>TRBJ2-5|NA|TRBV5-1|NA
CASSRTSYQETQYF
TGCGCCAGCAGCAGGACATCGTACCAAGAGACCCAGTACTTC
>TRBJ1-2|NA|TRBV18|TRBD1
CASSQGQGYGYTF
TGTGCCAGCTCCCAGGGACAGGGTTATGGCTACACCTTC
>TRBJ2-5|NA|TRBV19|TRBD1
CASRTGQVNEETQYF
TGTGCCAGTAGAACGGGACAGGTCAATGAAGAGACCCAGTACTTC
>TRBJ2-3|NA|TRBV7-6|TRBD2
CASSETSGSFPDTQYF
TGTGCCAGCAGCGAAACTAGCGGGAGTTTCCCAGATACGCAGTATTTT
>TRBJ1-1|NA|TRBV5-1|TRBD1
CASSLRQGNTEAFF
TGCGCCAGCAGCTTGAGACAGGGGAACACTGAAGCTTTCTTT
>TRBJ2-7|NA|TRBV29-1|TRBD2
CSVAETSGVYEQYF
TGCAGCGTCGCGGAGACTAGCGGGGTCTACGAGCAGTACTTC
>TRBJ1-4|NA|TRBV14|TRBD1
CASSRHGQATNEKLFF
TGTGCCAGCAGCCGCCACGGACAGGCAACTAATGAAAAACTGTTTTTT
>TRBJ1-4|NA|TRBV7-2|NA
CASSLDRGRDEKLFF
TGTGCCAGCAGCTTAGATCGCGGGAGGGATGAAAAACTGTTTTTT
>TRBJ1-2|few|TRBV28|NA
CASSFSPGIGGYTF
TGTGCCAGCAGTTTTTCTCCAGGAATAGGCGGCTACACCTTC
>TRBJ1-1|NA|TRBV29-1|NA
CSVGEGGEAFF
TGCAGCGTTGGAGAGGGAGGGGAAGCTTTCTTT
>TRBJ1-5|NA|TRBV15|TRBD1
CATQRDRGVNQPQHF
TGTGCCACCCAACGGGACAGGGGTGTCAATCAGCCCCAGCATTTT
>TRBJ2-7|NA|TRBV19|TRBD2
CASTNSTSGRRYEQYF
TGTGCCAGTACCAACAGTACTAGCGGGAGACGATACGAGCAGTACTTC
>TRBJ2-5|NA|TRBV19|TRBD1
CASSIRGQGNQETQYF
TGTGCCAGTAGTATAAGGGGACAGGGTAACCAAGAGACCCAGTACTTC
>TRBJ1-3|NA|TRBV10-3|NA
CAATESGNTIYF
TGTGCCGCGACTGAATCTGGAAACACCATATATTTT
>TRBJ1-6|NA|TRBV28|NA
CATQEGGSPLHF
TGTGCCACCCAGGAAGGTGGTTCACCCCTCCACTTT
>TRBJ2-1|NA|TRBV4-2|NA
CASSQVGGAANEQFF
TGTGCCAGCAGCCAAGTGGGGGGGGCCGCTAACGAGCAGTTCTTC
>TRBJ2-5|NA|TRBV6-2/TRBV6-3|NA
CASSTPVPPETQYF
TGTGCCAGCAGTACGCCAGTTCCGCCGGAGACCCAGTACTTC
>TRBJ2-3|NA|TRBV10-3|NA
CAIGGASSTDTQYF
TGTGCCATCGGCGGGGCTTCTAGCACAGATACGCAGTATTTT
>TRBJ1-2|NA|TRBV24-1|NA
CATSGNYGYTF
TGTGCCACCAGCGGGAACTATGGCTACACCTTC
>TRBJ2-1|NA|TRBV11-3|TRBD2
CASSLDSGSKYNEQFF
TGTGCCAGCAGCTTAGATAGCGGGAGCAAATACAATGAGCAGTTCTTC
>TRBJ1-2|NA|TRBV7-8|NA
CASSLIRGSYGYTF
TGTGCCAGCAGCTTAATAAGGGGGTCCTATGGCTACACCTTC
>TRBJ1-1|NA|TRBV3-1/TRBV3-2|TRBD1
CASSPGTGGRLAFF
TGTGCCAGCAGCCCCGGGACAGGGGGCCGACTGGCTTTCTTT
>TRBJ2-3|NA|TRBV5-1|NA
CASSPFTGVTDTQYF
TGCGCCAGCAGCCCCTTTACGGGAGTCACAGATACGCAGTATTTT